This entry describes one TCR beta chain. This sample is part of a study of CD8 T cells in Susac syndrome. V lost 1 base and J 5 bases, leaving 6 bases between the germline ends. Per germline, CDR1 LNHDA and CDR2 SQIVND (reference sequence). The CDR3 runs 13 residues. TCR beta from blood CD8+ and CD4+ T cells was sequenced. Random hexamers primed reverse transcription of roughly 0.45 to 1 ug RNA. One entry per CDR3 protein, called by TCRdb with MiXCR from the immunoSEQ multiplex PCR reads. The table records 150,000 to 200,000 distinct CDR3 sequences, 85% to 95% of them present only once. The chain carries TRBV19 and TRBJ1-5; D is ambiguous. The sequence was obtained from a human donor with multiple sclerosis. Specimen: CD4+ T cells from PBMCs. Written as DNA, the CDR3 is TGTGCCAGTAGTATAGTATTTGATCAGCCCCAGCATTTT. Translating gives CASSIVFDQPQHF.